This T cell receptor (beta chain) was retrieved from a study of blood T cell repertoires in COVID-19. Study information: The United States, Italy and Spain supplied acute and convalescent COVID-19 samples. PBMCs, B-cell-depleted T cells, or T cells provided the cDNA or gDNA that made up the material.

Germline V gene data show CDR1 as MNHEY and CDR2 as SVGAGI. The CDR3 loop spans 15 amino acids. V shed 6 bases and J 3 bases; nucleotides not matched to a gene: 10. While infection was still active, Seattle patients were enrolled and then followed longitudinally. The authors' processing: Scientists estimated how many nucleated cells there were by amplifying reference gene primers. Produced via immunoSEQ multiplex PCR; TCRdb's table is partial and in-frame only. That table gives V, J and clone size, and the DNA gave D and trimming. The table shows 250,000 to 300,000 clones, with approximately 87% occurring only once.

This TCR was recovered from a woman between 25 and 40 years old with COVID-19, enrolled during active disease. The chain is built from TRBV6-5 and TRBJ2-5; 7 nucleotides line up with TRBD2. The sample consisted of peripheral blood. In DNA, the CDR3 is TGTGCCAGCAGAGACCCCGGGGAGGGGAAAGAGACCCAGTACTTC. Residues: CASRDPGEGKETQYF.